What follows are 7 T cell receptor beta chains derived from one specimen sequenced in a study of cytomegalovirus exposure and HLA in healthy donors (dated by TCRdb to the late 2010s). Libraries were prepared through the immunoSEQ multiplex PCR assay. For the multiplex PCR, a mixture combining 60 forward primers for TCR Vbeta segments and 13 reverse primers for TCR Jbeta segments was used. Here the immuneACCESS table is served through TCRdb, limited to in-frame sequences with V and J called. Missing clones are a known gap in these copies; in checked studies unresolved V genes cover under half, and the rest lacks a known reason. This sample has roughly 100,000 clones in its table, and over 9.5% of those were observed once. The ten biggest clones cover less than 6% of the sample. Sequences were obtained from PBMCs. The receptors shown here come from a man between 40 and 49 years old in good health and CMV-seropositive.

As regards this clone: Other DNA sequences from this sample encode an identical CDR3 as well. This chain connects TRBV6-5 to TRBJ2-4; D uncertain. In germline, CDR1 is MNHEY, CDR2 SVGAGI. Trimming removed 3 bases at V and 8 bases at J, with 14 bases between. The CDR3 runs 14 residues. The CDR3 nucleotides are TGTGCCAGCAGTTATTCAGACCGAGGCCACATTCAGTACTTC. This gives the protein CASSYSDRGHIQYF.

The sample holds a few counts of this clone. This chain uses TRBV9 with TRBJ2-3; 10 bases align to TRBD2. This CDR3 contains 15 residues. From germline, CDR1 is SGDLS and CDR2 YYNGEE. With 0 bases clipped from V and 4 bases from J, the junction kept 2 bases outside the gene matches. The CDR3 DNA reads TGTGCCAGCAGCGTAGAAGCGGGAGGGGCAGATACGCAGTATTTT. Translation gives CASSVEAGGADTQYF.

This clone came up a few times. Here the CDR3 reads CSTGVETQYF. CDR3 sequence (DNA): TGCAGTACAGGGGTTGAGACCCAGTACTTC. The rearrangement joins TRBV20-1 to TRBJ2-5; 7 bases map to TRBD1. Germline CDR1 is DFQATT and CDR2 is SNEGSKA (reference sequence). The CDR3 has 10 residues. V dropped 8 bases and J dropped 5; count of bases not matched to a gene: 2.

This CDR3 reads CASSLASSTDTQYF. CDR3 in DNA: TGTGCCAGCAGCCTTGCTAGCAGCACAGATACGCAGTATTTT. The V call is TRBV7-9, the J call TRBJ2-3; the D gene is possibly TRBD2 (5 bases). The V gene lost 5 bases and the J gene lost 0 bases, with 9 bases spanning the gap. The CDR3 has 14 amino acids. Germline V gene data show CDR1 as SEHNR and CDR2 as FQNEAQ (reference sequence).

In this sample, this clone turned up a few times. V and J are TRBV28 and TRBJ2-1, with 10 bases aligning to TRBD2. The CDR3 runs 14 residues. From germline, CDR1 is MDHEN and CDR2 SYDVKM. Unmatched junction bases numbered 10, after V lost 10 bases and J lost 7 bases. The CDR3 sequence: CATGHSGRGNEQFF. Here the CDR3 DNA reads TGTGCCACCGGACACAGCGGGAGGGGAAATGAGCAGTTCTTC.

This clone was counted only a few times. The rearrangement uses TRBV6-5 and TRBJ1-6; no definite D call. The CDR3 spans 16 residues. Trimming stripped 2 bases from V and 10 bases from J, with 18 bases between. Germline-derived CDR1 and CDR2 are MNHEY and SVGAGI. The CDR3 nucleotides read TGTGCCAGCAGTTACCCGTCGGGAGGGAAGGGATCACCCCTCCACTTT. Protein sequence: CASSYPSGGKGSPLHF.

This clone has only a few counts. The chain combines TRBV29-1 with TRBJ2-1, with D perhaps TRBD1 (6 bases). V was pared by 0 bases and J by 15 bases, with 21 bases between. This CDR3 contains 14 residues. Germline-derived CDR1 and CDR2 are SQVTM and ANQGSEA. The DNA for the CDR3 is TGCAGCGTTGAAGATCCTTCCAACAGGGAACCTCCGTTCTTC. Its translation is CSVEDPSNREPPFF.